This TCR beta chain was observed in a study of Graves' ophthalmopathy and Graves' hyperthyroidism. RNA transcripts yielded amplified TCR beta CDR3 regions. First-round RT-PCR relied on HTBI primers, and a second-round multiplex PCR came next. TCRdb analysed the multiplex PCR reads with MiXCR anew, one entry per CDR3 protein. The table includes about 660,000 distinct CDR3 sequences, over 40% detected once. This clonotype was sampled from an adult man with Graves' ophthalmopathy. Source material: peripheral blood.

Here the CDR3 reads CAWSRHRTDGYTF. The CDR3 DNA follows: TGTGCCTGGAGCAGACACCGGACAGATGGCTACACCTTC. This chain joins TRBV30 and TRBJ1-2; a possible D gene is TRBD1 (6 bases). This CDR3 contains 13 residues. Per the germline V gene, CDR1 is GTSNPN and CDR2 is SVGIG (reference sequence). The ends were cut back, 3 bases at V and 6 bases at J, with 14 bases in the middle.